This TCR beta chain derives from a study of blood T cell repertoires in COVID-19. The table came from immunoSEQ multiplex PCR; TCRdb's copy has only in-frame clones and leaves some out. Of approximately 250,000 clones listed, approximately 90% are singletons. This CDR3 region has 16 residues. Germline V gene sequence: CDR1 SGDLS, CDR2 YYNGEE. With 4 bases clipped from V and 3 bases from J, the junction kept 8 bases outside the gene matches. Enrollees, about 18 to 89 years old, lived in approximately 24 US areas. The rearrangement links TRBV9 to TRBJ2-2; 8 bases fit TRBD1. The receptor was derived from a woman aged 55-70 years in a cohort exposed to, infected with or recovered from COVID-19 (not recorded which). Sequencing input: PBMCs or T cells enriched from blood (not recorded which). The CDR3 sequence is CASSFSGGLYTGELFF. The CDR3 DNA is TGTGCCAGCAGCTTCTCAGGGGGCCTATACACCGGGGAGCTGTTTTTT. Drawing the rest from reference TRBV9 and TRBJ2-2, the complete variable domain is DSGVTQTPKHLITATGQRVTLRCSPRSGDLSVYWYQQSLDQGLQFLIQYYNGEERAKGNILERFSAQQFPDLHSELNLSSLELGDSALYFCASSFSGGLYTGELFFGEGSRLTVL.